Following are 10 T cell receptor beta chains from one sample sequenced in a study of cytotoxic CD8 clonotypes in ibrutinib-treated CLL listed by TCRdb under 2021. Library creation used the immunoSEQ multiplex PCR assay. Entries here come from immuneACCESS through TCRdb and include only in-frame sequences with V and J called. Some clones fail to appear in such tables; in the studies checked, an unresolved V gene covers under half of the shortfall, and the cause of the remainder is unknown. Within this sample are about 45,000 clones, with 65% of them counted one time only. Of the sample, about a fifth falls within the top ten clones. The time point label here, explained by the study, means: approximately 25 months on ibrutinib. Sequenced material: PBMCs, taken after 24 months of ibrutinib treatment. The receptors derive from a human donor with chronic lymphocytic leukemia.

The rearrangement uses TRBV7-3 and TRBJ2-2; 10 nucleotides line up with TRBD1. Germline CDR1 is SGHTA and CDR2 is FQGTGA. V shed 5 bases and J 4 bases; nucleotides not matched to a gene: 4. The CDR3 runs 15 residues. The CDR3 region has the DNA TGTGCCAGCAGCCCCGGGACAGGGGCCACCGGGGAGCTGTTTTTT. Translated, it gives CASSPGTGATGELFF.

This chain uses TRBV5-1 with TRBJ1-1; D unclear. Germline assignment: CDR1 SGHRS and CDR2 YFSETQ. The CDR3 runs 12 residues. V gave up 0 bases and J gave up 7 bases, with 7 bases separating them. CDR3 sequence (DNA): TGCGCCAGCAGCTTGGGGCAGTTTGAAGCTTTCTTT. As protein: CASSLGQFEAFF.

The CDR3 coding sequence is TGTGCCAGCAGCTCGGGACAGGGAGGCTACAATGAGCAGTTCTTC. Amino acids: CASSSGQGGYNEQFF. This chain joins TRBV7-2 and TRBJ2-1; 9 nucleotides agree with TRBD1. This CDR3 spans 15 amino acids. V lost 4 bases, J lost 3 bases, and 4 bases stayed unmatched. The germline gives CDR1 SGHTA, CDR2 FQGNSA.

The V gene is TRBV11-1, the J gene TRBJ1-1, with no clear D. The CDR3 totals 13 residues. V was trimmed by 1 base and J by 4 bases, leaving 7 bases between them. In germline, CDR1 is SGHAT, CDR2 FQDESV (reference sequence). CDR3 coding DNA: TGTGCCAGCAGCTTAGTCTGGGGCACTGAAGCTTTCTTT. Its translation is CASSLVWGTEAFF. Looking up the rest from reference TRBV11-1 and TRBJ1-1 gives the full variable domain: EAEVAQSPRYKITEKSQAVAFWCDPISGHATLYWYRQILGQGPELLVQFQDESVVDDSQLPKDRFSAERLKGVDSTLKIQPAELGDSAMYLCASSLVWGTEAFFGQGTRLTVV.

This chain joins TRBV5-1 and TRBJ2-2; D is undetermined. CDR3 length: 13 amino acids. V was pared by 4 bases and J by 6 bases, with 10 bases between. The V gene's germline CDR1 is SGHRS and CDR2 YFSETQ. CDR3 DNA: TGCGCCAGCAGCCAGGTCAGGTCCGGGGAGCTGTTTTTT. Translation gives CASSQVRSGELFF.

The genes are TRBV7-2 and TRBJ1-1; D gene ambiguous. The CDR3 is made up of 15 amino acids. V lost 5 bases to trimming and J lost 0 bases, with 13 bases between them. Germline CDR1 reads SGHTA; CDR2 reads FQGNSA. Here the CDR3 DNA reads TGTGCCAGCAGCCTACAGAGTTTTATGAACACTGAAGCTTTCTTT. Its translation is CASSLQSFMNTEAFF. The whole variable domain, filled in from reference TRBV7-2 and TRBJ1-1, reads GAGVSQSPSNKVTEKGKDVELRCDPISGHTALYWYRQSLGQGLEFLIYFQGNSAPDKSGLPSDRFSAERTGGSVSTLTIQRTQQEDSAVYLCASSLQSFMNTEAFFGQGTRLTVV.

This rearrangement joins TRBV27 to TRBJ1-1; 7 bases align to TRBD1. The CDR3 loop spans 17 amino acids. Germline V CDR1 and CDR2: MNHEY, SMNVEV (reference sequence). V shed 1 base, J shed 0 bases, and the junction held 8 bases outside the gene matches. CDR3 coding DNA: TGTGCCAGCAGTTTATTTCTTAACAGGGGCATGAACACTGAAGCTTTCTTT. Translating gives CASSLFLNRGMNTEAFF.

This clone was seen once. The chain is built from TRBV5-5 and TRBJ2-2; the match to TRBD1 covers 10 bases. The CDR3 runs to 15 residues. Germline-derived CDR1 and CDR2 are SGHKS and YYEKEE (reference sequence). The ends lost 4 bases at V and 11 bases at J; junction bases unmatched: 11. CDR3 sequence (DNA): TGTGCCAGCAGCCCCCGGGACAGGGGTCCGCGTGAGCTGTTTTTT. Residues: CASSPRDRGPRELFF.

This clone was counted a few times. Additional DNA sequences in this sample encode the identical CDR3. The rearrangement links TRBV20-1 to TRBJ2-7, with D maybe TRBD1 (6 bases). The germline V and J ends were trimmed by 2 bases and 4 bases, with 6 bases remaining between them. Germline V gene data show CDR1 as DFQATT and CDR2 as SNEGSKA (reference sequence). CDR3 size: 11 residues. In DNA, the CDR3 is TGCAGTGCTAGAACAGGGTACGAGCAGTACTTC. This encodes CSARTGYEQYF.

This clone was seen a handful of times. The J gene is TRBJ2-6, the V gene TRBV4-1; 8 positions agree with TRBD1. CDR3 length: 17 amino acids. The V and J ends lost 2 bases and 3 bases, in that order; junction bases with no gene match: 6. Germline V gene lookup returns CDR1 MGHRA and CDR2 YSYEKL. DNA for the CDR3: TGCGCCAGCAGCCAAACCGAGACAGGGGTTGGGGCCAACGTCCTGACTTTC. It is translated as CASSQTETGVGANVLTF.